This T cell receptor (beta chain) was found in a study of T cells after posttransplantation cyclophosphamide (dated by TCRdb to the mid-2010s). Looking at the study overall: The study tracked T cell repertoire reconstitution by TRB sequencing after myeloablative bone marrow transplantation using posttransplantation cyclophosphamide as GVHD prophylaxis. Antigen receptor sequencing was done on samples from 35 PTCy-treated patients and from approximately 17 related bone marrow donors of those patients. Blood from all 30 or so PTCy patients with 1-year posttransplant specimens was subjected to TRB sequencing. Up to about 3 additional blood samples from 2 to 5.2 years after transplant were also TRB-sequenced in 3 patients, as was pretransplant blood from 4 patients. Because TRA and TRB clonality were tightly correlated in 9 samples, subsequent TCR analyses were focused on TRB only. Public TRB sequences were searched against a database of over 3,500 sequences associated with responses to pathogens, tumor antigens, self-antigens and alloantigens.

Related bone marrow donors provided peripheral blood samples on the day of marrow donation. Viable CD3+CD4+ or CD3+CD8+ cells that were CCR7+CD45RA+CD45RO-CD95-CD27+CD28+ were classified as naive T cells. Peripheral blood and bone marrow mononuclear cells were isolated by Ficoll-Hypaque density centrifugation and cryopreserved. Sorting of CD4+ and CD8+ T cells, including naive and memory subsets, was performed by FACS on a FACSAria II. Overall results and qualifications from the work: The TRB repertoires of T cells infiltrating skin or the GI tract showed only limited overlap with the TRB repertoires found in blood. Across the 45 to 55 patients, TRB clonality was highly associated with recipient CMV seropositivity and CMV reactivation, and diversity with PTCy was similar to that in the CNI/methotrexate controls. At 1-2 months, donor-recipient similarity was low but rose over the first year, and the later blood repertoires were often dominated by donor CD8+ memory clones.

Genomic DNA was the input for TRB sequencing, which was run either with the immunoSEQ assay at survey resolution or with the hsTCRB kit. The authors' analysis ran thus. The immunoSEQ software was used for initial read processing, and the LymphoSeq R package was used for repertoire analyses. Clonality was computed as 1 minus normalized Shannon entropy, and a Gini coefficient was also calculated for each TRB dataset. To infer phenotypes in unsorted samples, TRB sequences from sorted subsets of the recipient or donor were mapped onto unsorted samples from the same recipient. TCRdb re-hosts the immuneACCESS table, in-frame sequences only. Its copies lack some clones; in the studies checked, an unresolved V gene accounts for under half of them, and the cause for the rest is not known. Clonal size and the V and J genes are those of that table, whereas D and trimming came from the DNA. Counted in this sample were roughly 21,000 clones; roughly 98% of them appeared once. The top ten clones comprise less than 0.15% of the sample.

Notes on this clone: The target of this receptor is not known. Base qualities are not at hand, and no much larger clone is one base apart.

From the germline V gene, CDR1 is SGHTA and CDR2 is FQGTGA. From cysteine to phenylalanine, the CDR3 is 13 amino acids long. CDR3 DNA is the only sequence kept; it has 39 bases, read in frame from the first base. V loses 4 bases at its end and J loses 11 bases; junction bases beyond the gene matches: 7. The TCR sequence derives from a man aged 40-55 years in good health, CMV-negative, and a related stem cell transplant donor. Input material: naive CD8+ T cells sorted from PBMCs. The chain employs TRBV7-3 and TRBJ1-1; 10 bases in the junction line up with TRBD1. The bases are TGTGCCAGCAGCTCCGGGACAGGGGATTTGGCTTTCTTT. Its amino acids are CASSSGTGDLAFF.